A single sample is the source of the 7 T cell receptor beta chains below, sequenced in a study of cytomegalovirus exposure and HLA in healthy donors. The PCR ran on 60 Vbeta and 13 Jbeta primers. Sequenced by immunoSEQ multiplex PCR; TCRdb stores in-frame clones only, minus some. Among approximately 140,000 clones listed, 77% were seen once. The sample consisted of PBMCs. The source of these receptors is a female donor in good health and CMV-seronegative.

The gene calls are TRBV5-6 and TRBJ1-4, with D hard to call. Trimming pared 5 bases from V and 3 bases from J, leaving 11 bases between. Germline assignment: CDR1 SGHDT and CDR2 YYEEEE. The CDR3 length is 14 residues. In nucleotides, the CDR3 is TGTGCCAGCAGGAGCGGAGGGCCTAATGAAAAACTGTTTTTT. Encoded protein: CASRSGGPNEKLFF. The complete variable domain, with remaining parts taken from reference TRBV5-6 and TRBJ1-4, reads DAGVTQSPTHLIKTRGQQVTLRCSPKSGHDTVSWYQQALGQGPQFIFQYYEEEERQRGNFPDRFSGHQFPNYSSELNVNALLLGDSALYLCASRSGGPNEKLFFGSGTQLSVL.

J is TRBJ2-2 and V is TRBV9; unclear D gene. V gave up 3 bases and J gave up 0 bases, with 6 bases separating them. This CDR3 region has 14 residues. CDR1 is SGDLS and CDR2 is YYNGEE in the germline V gene. For the CDR3, the DNA is TGTGCCAGCAGCGCAGACACGAACACCGGGGAGCTGTTTTTT. Amino acid sequence: CASSADTNTGELFF.

The V gene is TRBV5-6, the J gene TRBJ2-5; 11 positions match TRBD2. Looked up from germline, CDR1 is SGHDT and CDR2 is YYEEEE. V lost 4 bases, J lost 4 bases, and 15 bases stayed unmatched. The CDR3 spans 18 residues. CDR3 sequence reads: CASSLSWLAGGSGETQYF. In nucleotides, the CDR3 is TGTGCCAGCAGCCTGTCGTGGCTAGCGGGGGGTTCGGGAGAGACCCAGTACTTC. Combining the CDR3 with reference TRBV5-6 and TRBJ2-5 gives the whole variable domain DAGVTQSPTHLIKTRGQQVTLRCSPKSGHDTVSWYQQALGQGPQFIFQYYEEEERQRGNFPDRFSGHQFPNYSSELNVNALLLGDSALYLCASSLSWLAGGSGETQYFGPGTRLLVL.

The gene calls are TRBV19 and TRBJ2-1; 8 bases agree with TRBD1. The CDR3 spans 16 residues. Germline trimming cut 7 bases from V and 0 bases from J; bases unmatched to any gene: 8. The V gene's germline CDR1 is LNHDA and CDR2 SQIVND (reference sequence). The CDR3 loop is CASKLTTGGSYNEQFF. The CDR3 DNA sequence: TGTGCCAGTAAACTCACCACAGGGGGCTCCTACAATGAGCAGTTCTTC.

The J gene is TRBJ2-1, the V gene TRBV7-9; no clear D gene. The CDR3 is 16 amino acids. Germline V lookup: CDR1 SEHNR, CDR2 FQNEAQ (reference sequence). V was trimmed by 2 bases and J by 0 bases, leaving 11 bases between them. DNA of the CDR3: TGTGCCAGCAGCTTAATCGGAGAGCACTCCTACAATGAGCAGTTCTTC. Translated: CASSLIGEHSYNEQFF.

As concerns this clone: A junction end diverges from the germline sequence, so it may reflect a read error. Other DNA sequences of this sample code for an identical CDR3. The V gene is TRBV7-3, the J gene TRBJ1-1; 10 nucleotides agree with TRBD1. The CDR3 extends over 14 amino acids. CDR1 SGHTA and CDR2 FQGTGA come from the germline V gene. CDR3 residues: CASRTGGGSTEAFF. The DNA of the CDR3 is TGCGCCAGCCGGACAGGGGGGGGGAGCACTGAAGCTTTCTTT.

This clone was seen more than once but under ten times. CDR3 loop: CASSLKGLVGETQYF. In nucleotides, the CDR3 is TGTGCCAGCAGCTTAAAAGGACTAGTTGGGGAGACCCAGTACTTC. The chain carries TRBV11-3 and TRBJ2-5; 7 bases align to TRBD2. This CDR3 has 15 amino acids. J lost 5 bases, V lost 2 bases, and 8 bases had no gene match. Germline V gene data show CDR1 as SGHNT and CDR2 as YENEEA.